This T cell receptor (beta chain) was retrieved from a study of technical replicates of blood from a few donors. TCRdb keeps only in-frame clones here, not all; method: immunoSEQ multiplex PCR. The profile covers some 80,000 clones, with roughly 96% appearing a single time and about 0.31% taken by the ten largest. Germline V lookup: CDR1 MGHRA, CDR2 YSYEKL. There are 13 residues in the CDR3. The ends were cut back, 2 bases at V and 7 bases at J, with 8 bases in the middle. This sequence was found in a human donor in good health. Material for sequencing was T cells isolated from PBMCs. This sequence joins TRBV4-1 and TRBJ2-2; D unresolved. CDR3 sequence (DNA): TGCGCCAGCAGCCAACTCCGTAGCGGGGAGCTGTTTTTT. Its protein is CASSQLRSGELFF.